The entry that follows covers one T cell receptor beta chain sequence. Antigen specificity is unknown. The germline V gene has CDR1 SGHNT and CDR2 YYREEE (reference sequence). Trimming removed 2 bases from V and 2 bases from J, with 11 bases in between. The CDR3 consists of 14 residues. The data stem from a study of long-term antiretroviral therapy in people with HIV. It was version v3.0 of the immunoSEQ assay that was run at survey level. Clones were read by immunoSEQ multiplex PCR, and TCRdb kept only the in-frame ones, dropping some. The repertoire holds approximately 25,000 clones, with just over 85% as singletons. Study-level points and caveats: All time points showed a repertoire dominated by clones expanded before ART.

The chain joins TRBV5-4 to TRBJ2-7, with a tentative D call TRBD1 (6 bases). The TCR originated in a man aged 30 to 45 with HIV. The sequences come from unsorted PBMCs, collected more than 4.3 years after starting antiretroviral therapy. CDR3 DNA sequence: TGTGCCAGCAGCTTAATAGGACAGACCTACGAGCAGTACTTC. Amino acids: CASSLIGQTYEQYF.